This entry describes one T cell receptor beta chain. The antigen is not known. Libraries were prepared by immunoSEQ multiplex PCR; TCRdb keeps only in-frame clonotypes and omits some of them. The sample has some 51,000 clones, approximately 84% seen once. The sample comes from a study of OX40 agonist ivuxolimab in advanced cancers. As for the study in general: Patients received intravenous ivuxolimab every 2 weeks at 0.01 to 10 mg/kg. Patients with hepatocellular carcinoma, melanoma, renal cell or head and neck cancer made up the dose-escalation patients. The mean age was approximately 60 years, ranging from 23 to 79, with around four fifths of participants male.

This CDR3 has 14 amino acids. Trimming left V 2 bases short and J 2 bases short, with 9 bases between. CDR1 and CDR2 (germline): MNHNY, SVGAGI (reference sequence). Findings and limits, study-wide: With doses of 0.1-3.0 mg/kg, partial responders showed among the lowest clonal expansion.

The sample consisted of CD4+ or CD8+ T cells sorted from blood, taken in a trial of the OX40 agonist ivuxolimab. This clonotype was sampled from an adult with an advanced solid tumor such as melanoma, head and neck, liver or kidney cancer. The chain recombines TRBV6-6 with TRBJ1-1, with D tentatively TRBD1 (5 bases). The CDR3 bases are TGTGCCAGCAGTTACCCCGACAGTAACACTGAAGCTTTCTTT. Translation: CASSYPDSNTEAFF.